Shown below are 3 T cell receptor beta chains from a single sample sequenced in a study of shared clonotypes between healthy human individuals. The method was immunoSEQ multiplex PCR; TCRdb's version includes in-frame clones alone and lacks a portion of them. Of fewer than 350,000 clones detected, 87% appear once; the ten largest clones hold about a sixth. Sequenced sample: memory CD8+ T cells sorted from blood. This sample's subset: CD45RO+ cells pooled with CCR7-negative TemRA cells. The source is a man in his late teens or twenties in good health.

The chain carries TRBV27 and TRBJ2-2, with 10 bases aligning to TRBD2. Unmatched junction bases numbered 5, after V lost 0 bases and J lost 4 bases. Per the germline V gene, CDR1 is MNHEY and CDR2 is SMNVEV (reference sequence). CDR3 length: 17 residues. This chain's CDR3 is CASSLSSGGPATGELFF. The CDR3, as DNA: TGTGCCAGCAGTTTATCTAGCGGGGGGCCGGCCACCGGGGAGCTGTTTTTT.

This clone showed up just a few times. The chain couples TRBV29-1 to TRBJ1-1, with TRBD1 as a possible D gene (6 bases). This CDR3 has 12 residues. Germline values: CDR1 SQVTM, CDR2 ANQGSEA. Trimming took 5 bases from V and 7 from J, leaving 14 bases between them. The CDR3 sequence: CSVTGSRGEAFF. In DNA, the CDR3 is TGCAGCGTTACAGGGTCTAGGGGTGAAGCTTTCTTT.

The chain couples TRBV4-1 to TRBJ2-7, with D tentatively TRBD1 (5 bases). V was pared by 1 base and J by 5 bases, with 6 bases between. CDR1 is MGHRA, CDR2 YSYEKL, per germline. This CDR3 spans 12 amino acids. CDR3 loop: CASSQARDEQYF. In DNA, the CDR3 is TGCGCCAGCAGCCAAGCCAGGGACGAGCAGTACTTC.